This TCR beta chain was retrieved from a study of T cells after yellow fever vaccination. TCRdb analysed the 5' RACE reads with MiXCR anew, one entry per CDR3 protein. Found here are some 97,000 distinct CDR3 sequences, 4.5% to 6% of them singletons; the top ten hold more than 40%. This CDR3 spans 15 amino acids. Trimming shortened V by 1 base and J by 3 bases, and 13 bases separated the two germline ends. Germline-derived CDR1 and CDR2 are MGHRA and YSYEKL. This clonotype was observed a handful of times. The starting material was CD8+ T cells sorted from PBMCs, obtained 10 days after the yellow fever booster vaccination. The sequence derives from a man aged 18 to 30 who received the YFV17D yellow fever vaccine. The rearrangement joins TRBV4-1 to TRBJ2-7; D perhaps matches TRBD2 (5 bases). The CDR3 DNA is TGCGCCAGCAGCCAAGTGGCCGGGATCGGCTACGAGCAGTACTTC. Protein product: CASSQVAGIGYEQYF.